This T cell receptor beta chain was found in a study of response to subunit inactivated influenza vaccine. Broader study findings: It was suggested by the authors that few new T cells are recruited by each seasonal influenza vaccination.

The germline V gene encodes CDR1 DFQATT and CDR2 SNEGSKA (reference sequence). This CDR3 is 15 amino acids long. Trimming cost V 0 bases and J 6 bases, with 18 bases left between them. With respect to this clonotype: Its antigen is unidentified.

TCRdb re-derived calls from the RT-PCR reads in MiXCR, one entry per CDR3 protein. This sample yields a few hundred thousand distinct CDR3 sequences, of which approximately 15% are seen a single time; around 10% belongs to the top ten. Source: PBMCs from blood, taken 11 to 12 days after vaccination. The V call is TRBV20-1, the J call TRBJ2-7; a possible D gene is TRBD2 (6 bases). The sequence came from a man in his fifties who received an inactivated influenza vaccine. CDR3 nucleotide sequence: TGCAGTGCTAGAGAGTGGGACTGGACCGGGCGCGAGCAGTACTTC. This gives the protein CSAREWDWTGREQYF.